The rows below give T cell receptor beta chains drawn from one sample of a study of T cells expressing NK-cell markers. One entry per CDR3 protein, without DNA, is what TCRdb gives after re-calling the 5' RACE reads. The table for this sample gives around 550,000 distinct CDR3 sequences. The specimen sequenced was blood T cells: a sorted CD56 or NKG2C T cell subset, CD4+ or CD8+ T cells, or bulk PBMC T cells (not recorded which). These receptors originate from a man in his late teens or twenties in good health. CDR3s include the opening cysteine and the closing phenylalanine or tryptophan.

v_call,j_call,cdr3_aa
TRBV7-9,TRBJ1-5,CASSLGPGTGVNQPQHF
TRBV12-3/TRBV12-4,TRBJ2-2,CASKKGQANTGELFF
TRBV5-1,TRBJ2-1,CASSPWTSGNDEQFF
TRBV27,TRBJ2-3,CASSTRYQDGTDTQYF
TRBV15,TRBJ2-7,CATRPGRALIEQYF
TRBV20-1,TRBJ1-1,CSASRGRTTEAFF
TRBV20-1,TRBJ2-3,CSASRSSGATDTQYF
TRBV5-1,TRBJ2-3,CASSLGHSSDTQYF
TRBV6-1,TRBJ2-5,CATQWGVRETQYF
TRBV3-1,TRBJ2-3,CASSQPSGRAKYF